This TCR beta chain came from a study of PD-1 blockade in mismatch repair-deficient tumors. In the study overall: Patients had around twelve mismatch repair-deficient cancer types, all previously treated and progressing.

Worth noting for this clone: Antigen: not known.

Some clones are missing from TCRdb's copy, which holds only in-frame ones; the method was immunoSEQ multiplex PCR. The table includes 70,000 to 95,000 clones, about 82% detected once. Whole-study findings and limits: Tumor-resident clones, often undetectable pretreatment in blood, expanded then contracted after pembrolizumab.

PCR or immunohistochemistry showed mismatch repair deficiency in every enrolled patient. The TCR-sequenced patients were a few responders to pembrolizumab. V lost 4 bases and J lost 3, with 10 bases in between. From germline, CDR1 is SGHDN and CDR2 FVKESK. The CDR3 extends over 13 amino acids. The chain uses TRBV14 and TRBJ2-7; D unclear. The TCR originated in an adult with mismatch repair-deficient cancer. This sample comprised peripheral blood, obtained 44 weeks after starting pembrolizumab. This CDR3 reads CASSPPDGYEQYF. As DNA, the CDR3 is TGTGCCAGCAGCCCCCCAGATGGCTACGAGCAGTACTTC. Looking up the rest from reference TRBV14 and TRBJ2-7 gives the full variable domain: EAGVTQFPSHSVIEKGQTVTLRCDPISGHDNLYWYRRVMGKEIKFLLHFVKESKQDESGMPNNRFLAERTGGTYSTLKVQPAELEDSGVYFCASSPPDGYEQYFGPGTRLTVT.